Reported below is one TCR beta chain. Time point of the sample: after dendritic cell vaccination, including at tumor progression/relapse. The data originate from a study of glioma-infiltrating T cells after dendritic cell vaccination. Amplification used 60 V beta primers and 13 J beta primers. TCRdb's table, derived via immunoSEQ multiplex PCR, lists solely in-frame clones and lacks some. The sample holds about 99,000 clones; 65% to 85% are singletons and the top ten take under 6.5%. This clonotype was obtained from a human donor with glioblastoma. Sample: blood, taken after dendritic cell vaccination.

CDR3 DNA sequence: TGCGCCAGCAGCGTACCCCTGTTAGCAGATACGCAGTATTTT. It encodes CASSVPLLADTQYF. The chain employs TRBV5-1 and TRBJ2-3, with D unresolved. CDR1 is SGHRS and CDR2 is YFSETQ in the germline V gene. V dropped 4 bases and J dropped 4 bases, with 13 bases sitting between them. This CDR3 comprises 14 residues.